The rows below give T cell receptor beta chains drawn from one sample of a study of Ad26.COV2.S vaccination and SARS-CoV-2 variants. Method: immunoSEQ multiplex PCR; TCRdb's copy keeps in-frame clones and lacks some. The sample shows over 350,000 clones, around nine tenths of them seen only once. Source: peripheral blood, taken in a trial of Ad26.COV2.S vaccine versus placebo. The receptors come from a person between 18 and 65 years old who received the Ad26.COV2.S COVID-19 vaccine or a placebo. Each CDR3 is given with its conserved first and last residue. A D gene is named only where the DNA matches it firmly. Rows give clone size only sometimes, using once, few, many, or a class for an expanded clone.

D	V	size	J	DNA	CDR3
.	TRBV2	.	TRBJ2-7	TGTGCCAGCAATGACTTCGAATCCTACGAGCAGTACTTC	CASNDFESYEQYF
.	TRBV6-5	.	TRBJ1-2	TGTGCCAGCAGAATCAGACGACAGGACTACTCGGGCTACACCTTC	CASRIRRQDYSGYTF
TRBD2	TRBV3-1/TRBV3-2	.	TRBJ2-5	TGTGCCAGCGGACTAGCGAGGCAGACCCAGTACTTC	CASGLARQTQYF
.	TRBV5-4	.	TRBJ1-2	TGTGCCAGCAGTTCGGGGGGGCAGTCCTATGGCTACACCTTC	CASSSGGQSYGYTF
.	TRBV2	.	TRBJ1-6	TGTGCCAGCAGTGAGGTGCCGTCACCCCTCCACTTT	CASSEVPSPLHF
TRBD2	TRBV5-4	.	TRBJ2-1	TGTGCCAGCAGCTTGGGAGCGGGGGGTTACAATGAGCAGTTCTTC	CASSLGAGGYNEQFF
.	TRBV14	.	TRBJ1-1	TGTGCCAGCAGCTCCCAGGGATTCACTGAAGCTTTCTTT	CASSSQGFTEAFF
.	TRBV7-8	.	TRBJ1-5	TGTGCCAGCAGCTTTACAGGGAGCAATCAGCCCCAGCATTTT	CASSFTGSNQPQHF
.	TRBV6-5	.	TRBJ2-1	TGTGCCAGCAGCCGAACGTCGAGGGATGAGCAGTTCTTC	CASSRTSRDEQFF
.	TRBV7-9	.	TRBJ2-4	TGTGCCAGCAGCTTAGGTGAGGCGGGCGTTATAGCCAAAAACATTCAGTACTTC	CASSLGEAGVIAKNIQYF
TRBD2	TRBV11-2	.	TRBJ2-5	TGTGCCAGCACCACCCTAGCGGGGGGGTTTGCGGAGACCCAGTACTTC	CASTTLAGGFAETQYF
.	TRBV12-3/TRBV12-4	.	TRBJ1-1	TGTGCCAGCAGTTTAGCAGGGGACACTGAAGCTTTCTTT	CASSLAGDTEAFF
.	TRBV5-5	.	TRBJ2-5	TGTGCCAGCAGCTTGGATAGAGAGACCCAGTACTTC	CASSLDRETQYF
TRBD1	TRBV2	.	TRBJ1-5	TGTGCCAGCAGTGTGGCGGGACAGGGGTATCAGCCCCAGCATTTT	CASSVAGQGYQPQHF
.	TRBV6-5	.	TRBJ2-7	TGTGCCAGCAGTTACTCGTATCGGGGAGGATACGAGCAGTACTTC	CASSYSYRGGYEQYF
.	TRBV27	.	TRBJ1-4	TGTGCCAGCAGCCCTCACAGGGAGGGTGAAAAACTGTTTTTT	CASSPHREGEKLFF
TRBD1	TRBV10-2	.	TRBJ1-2	TGCGCCAGGCCGGGACAGGGCTTAAGGTATGGCTACACCTTC	CARPGQGLRYGYTF
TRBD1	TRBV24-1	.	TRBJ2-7	TGTGCCACCAGTGTTCGACAGGGGGCCTACGAGCAGTACTTC	CATSVRQGAYEQYF
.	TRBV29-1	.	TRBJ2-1	TGCAGCGCTCGTTCGGGGGTATTAAATGAGCAGTTCTTC	CSARSGVLNEQFF
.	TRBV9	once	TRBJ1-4	TGTGCCAGCAGCGTTGATCATAATGAAAAACTGTTTTTT	CASSVDHNEKLFF
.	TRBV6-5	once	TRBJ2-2	TGTGCCAGCAGTTACGCCCTCCGGGGGCTGGGCGGGGAGCTGTTTTTT	CASSYALRGLGGELFF
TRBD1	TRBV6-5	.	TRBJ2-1	TGTGCCAGCAGAGCCGGGACAGGGGGTAGAAATGAGCAGTTCTTC	CASRAGTGGRNEQFF
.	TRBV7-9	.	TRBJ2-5	TGTGCCAGCAGCGTAACGGGACTTGTGAAAGAGACCCAGTACTTC	CASSVTGLVKETQYF
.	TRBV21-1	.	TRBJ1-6	TGTGCCAGCAGCAAATCCCTCGGGCAAGGGCATAATTCACCCCTCCACTTT	CASSKSLGQGHNSPLHF
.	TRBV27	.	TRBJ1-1	TGTGCCAGCAGTCTCGGACTTTACACTGAAGCTTTCTTT	CASSLGLYTEAFF
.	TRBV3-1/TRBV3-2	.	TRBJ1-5	TGTGCCAGCAGCCAGAGGCGGGGAGGTCAGCCCCAGCATTTT	CASSQRRGGQPQHF
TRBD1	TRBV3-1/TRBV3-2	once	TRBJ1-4	TGTGCCAGCAGTACTACAGGGGCGGATGAAAAACTGTTTTTT	CASSTTGADEKLFF
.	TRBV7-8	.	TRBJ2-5	TGTGCCAGCAGCTTCCCGGACAGACAAGAGACCCAGTACTTC	CASSFPDRQETQYF
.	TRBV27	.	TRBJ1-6	TGTGCCAGCAGTTTATTCCATAATTCACCCCTCCACTTT	CASSLFHNSPLHF
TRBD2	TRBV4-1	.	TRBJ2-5	TGCGCCAGCAGCCAAGGAGGGACTAGCGGGGGACCGTACCAAGAGACCCAGTACTTC	CASSQGGTSGGPYQETQYF
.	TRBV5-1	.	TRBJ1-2	TGCGCCAGCAGCCCCCCGGCTCCGGGGGGCTACACCTTC	CASSPPAPGGYTF
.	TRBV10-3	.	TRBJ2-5	TGTGCCATCAGTGAGTCGGCGGCTAGCCGAGAGACCCAGTACTTC	CAISESAASRETQYF
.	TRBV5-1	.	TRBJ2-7	TGCGCCAGCAGCTTGGGCACTTCGAGCTCCTACGAGCAGTACTTC	CASSLGTSSSYEQYF
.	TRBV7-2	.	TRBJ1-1	TGTGCCAGCAGCCCCCCAGGGTATCAGACTGAAGCTTTCTTT	CASSPPGYQTEAFF
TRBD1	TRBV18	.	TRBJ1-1	TGTGCCAGCTCAGTGGGACAGTTGAACACTGAAGCTTTCTTT	CASSVGQLNTEAFF
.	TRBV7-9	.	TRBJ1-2	TGTGCCAGCAGCTTAGTCGGGGGGCCAGCTAACTATGGCTACACCTTC	CASSLVGGPANYGYTF
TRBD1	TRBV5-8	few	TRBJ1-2	TGTGCCAGCAGCCGACGGGACAGTAACTATGGCTACACCTTC	CASSRRDSNYGYTF
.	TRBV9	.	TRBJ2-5	TGTGCCAGCCCGGCCCCGTGGGTCCAAGAGACCCAGTACTTC	CASPAPWVQETQYF
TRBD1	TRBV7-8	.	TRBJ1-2	TGTGCCAGCAGCTTATCGAAAACAGGGGAACGCGATGGCTACACCTTC	CASSLSKTGERDGYTF
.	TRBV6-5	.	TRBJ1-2	TGTGCCAGCAGATGGGGGGGCCAAGCTCATGGCTACACCTTC	CASRWGGQAHGYTF
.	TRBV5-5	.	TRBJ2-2	TGTGCCAGCAGCTTGTACGGGGAGCTGTTTTTT	CASSLYGELFF
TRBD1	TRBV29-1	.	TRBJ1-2	TGCAGCGTTGCAGGGGGCAAAAGAGAAGGCTACACCTTC	CSVAGGKREGYTF
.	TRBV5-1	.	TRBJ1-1	TGCGCCAGCAAAGGGGCCCCTCTCATGAACACTGAAGCTTTCTTT	CASKGAPLMNTEAFF
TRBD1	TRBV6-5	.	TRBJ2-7	TGTGCCATCGGGACAGCCTACGAGCAGTACTTC	CAIGTAYEQYF
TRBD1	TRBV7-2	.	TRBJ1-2	TGTGCCAGCAGCTTAGGAGGGGGCGCCGGTGGCTACACCTTC	CASSLGGGAGGYTF
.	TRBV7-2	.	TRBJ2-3	TGTGCCAGCAGCTTGGGGGTACCCACAGATACGCAGTATTTT	CASSLGVPTDTQYF
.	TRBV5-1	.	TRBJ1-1	TGCGCCAGCGGGTCAGGGAACACTGAAGCTTTCTTT	CASGSGNTEAFF
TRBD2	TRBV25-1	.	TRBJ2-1	TGTGCCAGCAGTGAGGGACTAGCGGGGGGGAATGAGCAGTTCTTC	CASSEGLAGGNEQFF